The rows below give T cell receptor beta chains drawn from one sample of a study of shared clonotypes between healthy human individuals. This table comes from immunoSEQ multiplex PCR, and its TCRdb copy is limited to in-frame clones, with some not included. The sample lists 2 million to 3 million clones, approximately 94% occurring once. Sequencing input: naive CD4+ T cells from PBMCs. All receptors derive from a man in his late teens or twenties in good health. Some clones in this sample may be carry-over from other donors' samples. Both conserved end residues are part of each CDR3. Fields, in order: V gene, J gene, D gene, clone size, CDR3 protein, CDR3 DNA. The D gene is left open where the match is weak. Not every row has a clone size; where given, it reads once, few, many or a size class.

TRBV19	TRBJ1-3	.	.	CASSTTAHSHFSGNTIYF	TGTGCCAGTAGTACGACAGCTCACAGCCATTTCTCTGGAAACACCATATATTTT
TRBV6-6	TRBJ1-2	.	.	CASRTAGLGNYGYTF	TGTGCCAGCAGGACAGCAGGGCTTGGCAACTATGGCTACACCTTC
TRBV18	TRBJ1-4	.	.	CASSPGAGTNEKLFF	TGTGCCAGCTCACCGGGGGCGGGCACTAATGAAAAACTGTTTTTT
TRBV6-1	TRBJ1-1	.	.	CASSEVEGMNTEAFF	TGTGCCAGCAGTGAAGTGGAGGGGATGAACACTGAAGCTTTCTTT
TRBV5-1	TRBJ2-3	.	once	CASSLSGTDTQYF	TGCGCCAGCAGCTTGAGTGGCACAGATACGCAGTATTTT
TRBV7-9	TRBJ1-1	TRBD1	.	CASSLLQGAGEAFF	TGTGCCAGCAGCTTGTTACAGGGGGCCGGTGAAGCTTTCTTT
TRBV7-8	TRBJ2-5	TRBD2	.	CASSSRTSRETQYF	TGTGCCAGCAGCTCCCGGACTAGCAGGGAGACCCAGTACTTC
TRBV5-1	TRBJ2-3	TRBD2	once	CASSLEGLGVSTDTQYF	TGCGCCAGCAGCTTGGAAGGACTAGGAGTCAGCACAGATACGCAGTATTTT
TRBV11-2	TRBJ2-2	.	.	CASSLVFGANTGELFF	TGTGCCAGCAGCTTAGTGTTCGGGGCGAACACCGGGGAGCTGTTTTTT
TRBV5-1	TRBJ1-4	TRBD1	.	CASSPGQGNEKLFF	TGCGCCAGCAGCCCCGGACAGGGGAATGAAAAACTGTTTTTT
TRBV2	TRBJ2-1	TRBD2	.	CASSDQGLAGDYSYNEQFF	TGTGCCAGCAGTGACCAGGGACTAGCGGGAGACTACTCCTACAATGAGCAGTTCTTC
TRBV29-1	TRBJ2-3	.	.	CSVEVTGAKASTDTQYF	TGCAGCGTTGAAGTAACGGGGGCGAAGGCCAGCACAGATACGCAGTATTTT
TRBV6-1	TRBJ2-3	.	.	CASPGLGSTDTQYF	TGTGCCAGCCCAGGCTTAGGATCTACAGATACGCAGTATTTT
TRBV5-4	TRBJ1-3	TRBD1	.	CASSFTGVAGNTIYF	TGTGCCAGCAGTTTCACAGGGGTGGCTGGAAACACCATATATTTT
TRBV15	TRBJ2-7	TRBD2	.	CATSRSSSGSINEQYF	TGTGCCACCAGCAGATCCTCTAGCGGGAGTATCAACGAGCAGTACTTC
TRBV2	TRBJ1-1	.	.	CASSPRQSAEAFF	TGTGCCAGCAGCCCTAGACAGTCAGCTGAAGCTTTCTTT
TRBV4-1	TRBJ1-2	.	.	CASSQGGAYGYTF	TGCGCCAGCAGCCAAGGGGGGGCCTATGGCTACACCTTC
TRBV6-5	TRBJ1-1	.	.	CASSYSRITEAFF	TGTGCCAGCAGTTACTCGCGGATAACTGAAGCTTTCTTT
TRBV6-6	TRBJ2-7	.	once	CASSYLRADPSYEQYF	TGTGCCAGCAGTTACTTGCGGGCTGACCCATCCTACGAGCAGTACTTC
TRBV7-2	TRBJ2-1	TRBD2	.	CASSKTSGGAYNEQFF	TGTGCCAGCAGCAAGACTAGCGGGGGGGCCTACAATGAGCAGTTCTTC
TRBV2	TRBJ1-1	TRBD1	.	CASSTGQGTLGGEAFF	TGTGCCAGCAGTACTGGACAGGGGACTCTCGGAGGCGAAGCTTTCTTT
TRBV28	TRBJ2-7	.	.	CASNVRRGAYEQYF	TGTGCCAGCAACGTCCGCAGGGGAGCCTACGAGCAGTACTTC
TRBV6-5	TRBJ2-7	.	.	CASSYSYRLSSYEQYF	TGTGCCAGCAGTTACTCGTACAGGTTGAGCTCCTACGAGCAGTACTTC
TRBV5-1	TRBJ1-1	TRBD1	.	CASSLAGTGSTEAFF	TGCGCCAGCAGCTTGGCCGGGACAGGGTCCACTGAAGCTTTCTTT
TRBV7-8	TRBJ2-5	.	once	CASRFSETQYF	TGTGCCAGCAGATTTTCCGAGACCCAGTACTTC
TRBV28	TRBJ2-3	.	.	CASSPETRRTDTQYF	TGTGCCAGCAGTCCCGAGACTCGGAGGACAGATACGCAGTATTTT
TRBV29-1	TRBJ1-1	.	.	CSVVGKATEAFF	TGCAGCGTTGTAGGAAAGGCCACTGAAGCTTTCTTT
TRBV4-3	TRBJ2-2	.	.	CASSQEARAGPPGELFF	TGCGCCAGCAGCCAAGAGGCGAGGGCAGGGCCGCCCGGGGAGCTGTTTTTT
TRBV29-1	TRBJ2-6	.	.	CSVGGFSGANVLTF	TGCAGCGTTGGGGGTTTCTCTGGGGCCAACGTCCTGACTTTC
TRBV6-6	TRBJ1-1	.	.	CASSYVGRNTEAFF	TGTGCCAGCAGTTACGTGGGCCGGAACACTGAAGCTTTCTTT
TRBV30	TRBJ2-2	.	.	CAWPGGENTGELFF	TGTGCCTGGCCGGGCGGAGAGAACACCGGGGAGCTGTTTTTT
TRBV7-2	TRBJ2-5	.	.	CASSQLTLETQYF	TGTGCCAGCAGCCAACTAACCCTGGAGACCCAGTACTTC
TRBV5-1	TRBJ2-7	.	.	CASSLTGGRNEQYF	TGCGCCAGCAGCTTGACGGGGGGCAGGAACGAGCAGTACTTC
TRBV5-1	TRBJ2-3	TRBD1	.	CASSPGQGASNTQYF	TGCGCCAGCAGCCCCGGACAGGGGGCTTCGAATACGCAGTATTTT
TRBV15	TRBJ2-7	TRBD1	.	CATSRDRGQAYEQYF	TGTGCCACCAGCAGAGATCGGGGACAGGCCTACGAGCAGTACTTC
TRBV18	TRBJ1-2	.	.	CASSPPEGPFNYGYTF	TGTGCCAGCTCACCGCCGGAGGGGCCCTTCAACTATGGCTACACCTTC
TRBV2	TRBJ2-2	TRBD2	.	CASRAPGLVRTGELFF	TGTGCCAGCAGAGCGCCGGGACTAGTCCGAACCGGGGAGCTGTTTTTT
TRBV4-3	TRBJ2-1	.	.	CASSLNGGLNEQFF	TGCGCCAGCAGCCTCAACGGGGGCCTCAATGAGCAGTTCTTC
TRBV5-1	TRBJ2-7	TRBD2	.	CASSLWSGSSYEQYF	TGCGCCAGCAGCTTGTGGAGCGGGAGTTCCTACGAGCAGTACTTC
TRBV6-6	TRBJ2-7	TRBD1	.	CASSYLGQGREQYF	TGTGCCAGCAGTTACCTAGGACAGGGCCGCGAGCAGTACTTC
TRBV25-1	TRBJ1-4	TRBD1	.	CASSEGGQGLGRREKLFF	TGTGCCAGCAGTGAAGGGGGACAGGGCCTTGGTCGTAGGGAAAAACTGTTTTTT
TRBV11-1	TRBJ2-1	.	.	CASSRRTASSYNEQFF	TGTGCCAGCAGCCGGCGGACGGCGAGCTCCTACAATGAGCAGTTCTTC
TRBV9	TRBJ2-1	.	.	CASSARVLSYNEQFF	TGTGCCAGCAGCGCCAGGGTACTCTCCTACAATGAGCAGTTCTTC
TRBV5-4	TRBJ2-3	.	.	CASSSRTSTDTQYF	TGTGCCAGCAGCTCCCGGACTAGCACAGATACGCAGTATTTT
TRBV9	TRBJ2-1	.	.	CASRPDSYNEQFF	TGTGCCAGCAGACCCGACAGTTACAATGAGCAGTTCTTC
TRBV7-8	TRBJ2-3	.	.	CASSLGAHNTDTQYF	TGTGCCAGCAGCTTAGGGGCCCATAACACAGATACGCAGTATTTT
TRBV5-1	TRBJ2-3	TRBD1	.	CASSTGQGAPDTQYF	TGCGCCAGCAGCACCGGACAGGGGGCGCCAGATACGCAGTATTTT
TRBV19	TRBJ2-1	.	.	CASRGARKGQEGEQFF	TGTGCCAGTAGAGGGGCTAGGAAGGGCCAAGAGGGTGAGCAGTTCTTC
TRBV4-1	TRBJ2-5	TRBD2	.	CASSQQSGREETQYF	TGCGCCAGCAGCCAACAAAGCGGGAGGGAAGAGACCCAGTACTTC
TRBV9	TRBJ2-7	TRBD2	once	CASSVSGAGLAYEQYF	TGTGCCAGCAGCGTAAGTGGAGCGGGATTAGCCTACGAGCAGTACTTC
TRBV18	TRBJ1-1	TRBD1	.	CASSQGTGGPEAFF	TGTGCCAGCTCACAAGGGACAGGGGGGCCTGAAGCTTTCTTT
TRBV2	TRBJ1-2	.	.	CASRDIKSGYTF	TGTGCCAGCAGGGACATTAAGTCGGGCTACACCTTC
TRBV27	TRBJ2-4	.	.	CASSSTGRAKNIQYF	TGTGCCAGCAGTTCGACGGGCCGAGCCAAAAACATTCAGTACTTC
TRBV5-4	TRBJ2-3	TRBD1	.	CASSTDRATSTDTQYF	TGTGCCAGCAGCACGGACAGGGCTACTAGCACAGATACGCAGTATTTT
TRBV6-4	TRBJ2-5	.	.	CASSLRGGETQYF	TGTGCCAGCAGCTTACGAGGGGGAGAGACCCAGTACTTC
TRBV28	TRBJ2-7	TRBD2	.	CASSLVRLAGPYEQYF	TGTGCCAGCAGTTTAGTTCGCCTAGCGGGACCCTACGAGCAGTACTTC